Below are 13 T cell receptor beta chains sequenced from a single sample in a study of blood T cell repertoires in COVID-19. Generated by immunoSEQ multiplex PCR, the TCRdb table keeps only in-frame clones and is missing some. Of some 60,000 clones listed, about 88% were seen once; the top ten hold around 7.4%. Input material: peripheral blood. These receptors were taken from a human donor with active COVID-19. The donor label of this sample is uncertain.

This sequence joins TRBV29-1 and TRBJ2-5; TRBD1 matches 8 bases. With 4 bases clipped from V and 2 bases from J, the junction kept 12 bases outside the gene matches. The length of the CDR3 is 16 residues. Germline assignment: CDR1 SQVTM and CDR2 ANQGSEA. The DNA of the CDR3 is TGCAGCGTTGGAGGCGGACAGGGAAAGGTACAAGAGACCCAGTACTTC. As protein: CSVGGGQGKVQETQYF.

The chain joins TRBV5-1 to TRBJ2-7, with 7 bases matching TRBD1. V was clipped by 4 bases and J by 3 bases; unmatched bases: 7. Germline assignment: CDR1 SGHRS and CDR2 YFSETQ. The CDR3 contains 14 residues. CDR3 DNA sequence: TGCGCCAGCAGCGGCCGGGACAGCGGCTACGAGCAGTACTTC. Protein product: CASSGRDSGYEQYF.

In DNA, the CDR3 is TGTGCCAGCAGTTTGACAGGGGGAGGATCACCCCTCCACTTT. Its translation: CASSLTGGGSPLHF. The rearrangement uses TRBV28 and TRBJ1-6, with TRBD1 matching 9 bases. Germline CDR1 reads MDHEN; CDR2 reads SYDVKM. V gave up 3 bases and J gave up 10 bases; unmatched junction bases: 4. CDR3 length equals 14 residues.

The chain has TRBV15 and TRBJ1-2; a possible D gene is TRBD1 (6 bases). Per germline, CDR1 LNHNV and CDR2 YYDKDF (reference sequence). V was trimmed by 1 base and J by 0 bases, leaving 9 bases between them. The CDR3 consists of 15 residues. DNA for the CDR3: TGTGCCACCAGCAGAGTAGGGGACACTAACTATGGCTACACCTTC. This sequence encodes CATSRVGDTNYGYTF.

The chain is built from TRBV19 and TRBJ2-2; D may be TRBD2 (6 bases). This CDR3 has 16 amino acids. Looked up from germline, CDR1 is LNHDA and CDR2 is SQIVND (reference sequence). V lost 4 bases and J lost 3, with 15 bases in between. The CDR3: CASSTPGDRYTGELFF. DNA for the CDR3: TGTGCCAGTAGTACGCCGGGAGACAGATACACCGGGGAGCTGTTTTTT.

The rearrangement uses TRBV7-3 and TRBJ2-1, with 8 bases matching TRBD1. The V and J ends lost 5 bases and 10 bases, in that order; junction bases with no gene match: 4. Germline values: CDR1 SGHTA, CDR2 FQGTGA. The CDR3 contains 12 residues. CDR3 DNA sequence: TGTGCCAGCAGCACGACAGGGGCCGAGCAGTTCTTC. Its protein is CASSTTGAEQFF.

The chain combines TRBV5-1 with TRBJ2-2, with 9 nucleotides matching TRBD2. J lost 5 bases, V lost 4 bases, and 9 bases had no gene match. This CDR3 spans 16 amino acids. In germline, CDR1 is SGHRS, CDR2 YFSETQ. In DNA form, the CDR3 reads TGCGCCAGCAGCGGAATAGCGGGGGCAGGGACCGGGGAGCTGTTTTTT. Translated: CASSGIAGAGTGELFF.

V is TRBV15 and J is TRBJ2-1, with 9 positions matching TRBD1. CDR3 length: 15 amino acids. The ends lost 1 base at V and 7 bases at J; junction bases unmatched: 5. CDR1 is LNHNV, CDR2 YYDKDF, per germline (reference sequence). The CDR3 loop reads CATSRGATGGNEQFF. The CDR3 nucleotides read TGTGCCACCAGCAGAGGTGCGACAGGGGGGAATGAGCAGTTCTTC.

CDR3 nucleotide sequence: TGTGCCAGCAGACAGCTACTGAACACTGAAGCTTTCTTT. Translation gives CASRQLLNTEAFF. The chain carries TRBV2 and TRBJ1-1; no reliable D call. Trimming took 6 bases from V and 0 from J, leaving 8 bases between them. The CDR3 sequence is 13 residues long. Germline lookup yields CDR1 SNHLY and CDR2 FYNNEI. Based on the CDR3 plus reference TRBV2 and TRBJ1-1, the full variable domain is EPEVTQTPSHQVTQMGQEVILRCVPISNHLYFYWYRQILGQKVEFLVSFYNNEISEKSEIFDDQFSVERPDGSNFTLKIRSTKLEDSAMYFCASRQLLNTEAFFGQGTRLTVV.

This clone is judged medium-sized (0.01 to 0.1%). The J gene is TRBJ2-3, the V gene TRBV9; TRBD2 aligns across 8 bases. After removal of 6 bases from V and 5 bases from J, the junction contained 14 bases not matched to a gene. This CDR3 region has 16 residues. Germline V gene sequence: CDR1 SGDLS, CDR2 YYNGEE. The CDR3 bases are TGTGCCAGCACCGGGGGGGCGGGGGCCTTCGGAGATACGCAGTATTTT. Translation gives CASTGGAGAFGDTQYF.

For the CDR3, the DNA is TGTGCCACCAGTGGGACCTACGTGGAACTAGCGGGACGTAGCTCCTACAATGAGCAGTTCTTC. It yields the protein CATSGTYVELAGRSSYNEQFF. This rearrangement joins TRBV24-1 to TRBJ2-1; 10 nucleotides align to TRBD2. CDR1 is KGHDR and CDR2 is SFDVKD in the germline V gene. The CDR3 runs to 21 residues. V trimming: 5 bases; J trimming: 0 bases; junction bases outside the gene matches: 18.

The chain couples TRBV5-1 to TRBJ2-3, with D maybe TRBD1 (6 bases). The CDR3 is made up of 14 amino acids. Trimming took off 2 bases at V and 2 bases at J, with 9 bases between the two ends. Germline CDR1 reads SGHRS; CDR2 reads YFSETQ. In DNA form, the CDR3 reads TGCGCCAGCAGCTTCCAGGGGTCCACAGATACGCAGTATTTT. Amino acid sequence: CASSFQGSTDTQYF.

CDR3 region: CASSQDPGGAGSAFF. In DNA, the CDR3 is TGTGCCAGCAGCCAAGATCCAGGGGGCGCAGGGTCAGCTTTCTTT. The rearrangement uses TRBV3-1 (or the pseudogene TRBV3-2) and TRBJ1-1; 8 nucleotides agree with TRBD1. Unmatched junction bases numbered 10, after V lost 0 bases and J lost 10 bases. The germline CDR1 and CDR2 sequences are LGHDT and YNNKEL (reference sequence). CDR3 size: 15 residues.